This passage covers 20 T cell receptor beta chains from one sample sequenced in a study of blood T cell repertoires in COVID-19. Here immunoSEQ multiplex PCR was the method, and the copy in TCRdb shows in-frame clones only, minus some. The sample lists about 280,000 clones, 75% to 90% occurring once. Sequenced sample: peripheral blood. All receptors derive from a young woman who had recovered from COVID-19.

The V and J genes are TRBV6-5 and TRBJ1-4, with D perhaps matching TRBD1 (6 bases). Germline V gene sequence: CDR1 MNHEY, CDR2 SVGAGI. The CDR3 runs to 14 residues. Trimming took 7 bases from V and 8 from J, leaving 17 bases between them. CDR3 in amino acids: CASIPQGKGEKLFF. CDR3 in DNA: TGTGCCAGCATTCCACAGGGAAAGGGGGAAAAACTGTTTTTT.

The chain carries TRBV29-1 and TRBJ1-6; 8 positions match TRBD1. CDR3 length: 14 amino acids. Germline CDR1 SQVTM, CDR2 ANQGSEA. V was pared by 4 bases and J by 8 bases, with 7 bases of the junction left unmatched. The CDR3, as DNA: TGCAGCGTTGCACAGGGGGGTTCGGATTCACCCCTCCACTTT. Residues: CSVAQGGSDSPLHF.

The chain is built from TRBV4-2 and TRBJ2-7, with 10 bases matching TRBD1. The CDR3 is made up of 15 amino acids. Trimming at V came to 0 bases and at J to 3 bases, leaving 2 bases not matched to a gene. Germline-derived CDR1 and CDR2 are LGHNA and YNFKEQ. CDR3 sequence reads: CASSQETGGRYEQYF. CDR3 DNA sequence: TGTGCCAGCAGCCAAGAGACAGGGGGCCGCTACGAGCAGTACTTC.

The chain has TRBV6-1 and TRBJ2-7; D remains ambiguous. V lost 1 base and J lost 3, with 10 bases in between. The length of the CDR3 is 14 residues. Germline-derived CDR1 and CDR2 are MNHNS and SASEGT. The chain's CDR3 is CASSEGLSVYEQYF. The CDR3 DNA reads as TGTGCCAGCAGTGAAGGGTTGAGCGTCTACGAGCAGTACTTC.

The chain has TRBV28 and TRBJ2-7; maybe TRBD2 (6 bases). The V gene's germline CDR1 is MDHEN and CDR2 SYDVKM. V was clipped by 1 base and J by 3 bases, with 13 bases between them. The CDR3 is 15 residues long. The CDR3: CASSLSLGEDYEQYF. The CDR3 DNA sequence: TGTGCCAGCAGTTTATCCCTAGGGGAGGACTACGAGCAGTACTTC.

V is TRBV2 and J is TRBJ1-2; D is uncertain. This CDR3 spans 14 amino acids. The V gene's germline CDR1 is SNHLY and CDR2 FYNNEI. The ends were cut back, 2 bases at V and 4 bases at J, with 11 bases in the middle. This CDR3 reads CASSELSGIYGYTF. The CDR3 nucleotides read TGTGCCAGCAGTGAACTTAGCGGAATCTATGGCTACACCTTC.

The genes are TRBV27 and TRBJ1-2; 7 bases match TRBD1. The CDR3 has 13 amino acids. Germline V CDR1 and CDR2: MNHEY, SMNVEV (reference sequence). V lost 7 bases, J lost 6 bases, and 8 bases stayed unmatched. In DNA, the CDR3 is TGTGCCAGCACTAACCGGGGGACAGATGGCTACACCTTC. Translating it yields CASTNRGTDGYTF.

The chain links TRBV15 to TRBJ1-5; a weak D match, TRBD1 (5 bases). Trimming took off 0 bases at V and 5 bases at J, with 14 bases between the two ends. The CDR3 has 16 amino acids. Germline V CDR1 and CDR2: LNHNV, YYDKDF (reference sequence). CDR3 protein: CATSRDGSGGYQPQHF. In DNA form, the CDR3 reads TGTGCCACCAGCAGAGATGGGTCGGGGGGGTATCAGCCCCAGCATTTT.

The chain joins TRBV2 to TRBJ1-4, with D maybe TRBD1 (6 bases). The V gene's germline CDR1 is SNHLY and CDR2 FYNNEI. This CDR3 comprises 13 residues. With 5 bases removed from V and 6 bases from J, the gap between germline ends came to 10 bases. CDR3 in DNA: TGTGCCAGCAGTCGGACAGTCGATGAAAAACTGTTTTTT. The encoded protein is CASSRTVDEKLFF.

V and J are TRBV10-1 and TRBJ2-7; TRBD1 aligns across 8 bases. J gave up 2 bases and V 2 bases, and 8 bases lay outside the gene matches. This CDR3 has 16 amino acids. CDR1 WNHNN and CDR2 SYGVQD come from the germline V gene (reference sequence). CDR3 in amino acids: CASSETGTGPTYEQYF. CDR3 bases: TGCGCCAGCAGTGAGACGGGGACAGGCCCTACCTACGAGCAGTACTTC.

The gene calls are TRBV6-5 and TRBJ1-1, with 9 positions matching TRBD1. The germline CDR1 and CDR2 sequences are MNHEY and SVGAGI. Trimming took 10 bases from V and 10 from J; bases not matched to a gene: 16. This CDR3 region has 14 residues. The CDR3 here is CATYLRQGGSRAFF. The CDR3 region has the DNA TGTGCCACCTACTTGCGACAGGGGGGGTCAAGAGCTTTCTTT.

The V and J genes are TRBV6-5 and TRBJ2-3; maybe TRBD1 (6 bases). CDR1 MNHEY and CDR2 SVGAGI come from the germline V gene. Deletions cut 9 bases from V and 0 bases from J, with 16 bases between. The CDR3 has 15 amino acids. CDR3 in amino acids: CASNPTGSSTDTQYF. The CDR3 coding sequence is TGTGCCAGTAACCCCACAGGGTCTAGCACAGATACGCAGTATTTT.

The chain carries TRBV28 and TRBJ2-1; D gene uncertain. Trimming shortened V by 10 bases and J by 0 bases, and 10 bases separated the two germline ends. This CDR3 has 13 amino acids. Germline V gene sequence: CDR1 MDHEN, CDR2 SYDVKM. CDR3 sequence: CATESGSYNEQFF. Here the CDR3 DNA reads TGTGCCACCGAGTCGGGCTCCTACAATGAGCAGTTCTTC. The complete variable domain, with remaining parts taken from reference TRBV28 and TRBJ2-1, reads DVKVTQSSRYLVKRTGEKVFLECVQDMDHENMFWYRQDPGLGLRLIYFSYDVKMKEKGDIPEGYSVSREKKERFSLILESASTNQTSMYLCATESGSYNEQFFGPGTRLTVL.

CDR3 coding DNA: TGTGCCAGCAGTTTTGCCGGCCAGGGGGTCTCACCCCTCCACTTT. Translated: CASSFAGQGVSPLHF. The chain carries TRBV27 and TRBJ1-6; TRBD1 matches at 7 bases. Germline assignment: CDR1 MNHEY and CDR2 SMNVEV (reference sequence). The CDR3 sequence is 15 residues long. The ends lost 3 bases at V and 10 bases at J; junction bases unmatched: 9.

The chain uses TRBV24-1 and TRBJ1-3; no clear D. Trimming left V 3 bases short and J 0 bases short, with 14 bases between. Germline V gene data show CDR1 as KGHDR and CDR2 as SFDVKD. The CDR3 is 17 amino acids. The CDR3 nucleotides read TGTGCCACCAGTGATCGTTATCAGATTTGCTCTGGAAACACCATATATTTT. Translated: CATSDRYQICSGNTIYF.

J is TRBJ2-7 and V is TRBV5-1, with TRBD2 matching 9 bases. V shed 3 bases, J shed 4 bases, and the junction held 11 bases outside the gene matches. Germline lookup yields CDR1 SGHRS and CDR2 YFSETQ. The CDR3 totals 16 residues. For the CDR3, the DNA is TGCGCCAGCAGCTGGGGGGCGGCGGGAGGGCCTTACGAGCAGTACTTC. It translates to CASSWGAAGGPYEQYF.

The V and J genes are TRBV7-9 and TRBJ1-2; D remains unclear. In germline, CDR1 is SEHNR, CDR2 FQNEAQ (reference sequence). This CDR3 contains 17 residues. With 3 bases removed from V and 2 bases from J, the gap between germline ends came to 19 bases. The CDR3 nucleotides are TGTGCCAGCAGCTTCCGGCGGGTAGACCGATTAAACTATGGCTACACCTTC. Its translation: CASSFRRVDRLNYGYTF.

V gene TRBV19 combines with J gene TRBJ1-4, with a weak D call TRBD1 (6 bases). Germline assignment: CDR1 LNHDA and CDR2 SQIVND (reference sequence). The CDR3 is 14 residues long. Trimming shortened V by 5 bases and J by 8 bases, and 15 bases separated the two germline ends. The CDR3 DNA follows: TGTGCCAGTAGTTCACAGGGTCCCTTGGAAAAACTGTTTTTT. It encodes CASSSQGPLEKLFF.

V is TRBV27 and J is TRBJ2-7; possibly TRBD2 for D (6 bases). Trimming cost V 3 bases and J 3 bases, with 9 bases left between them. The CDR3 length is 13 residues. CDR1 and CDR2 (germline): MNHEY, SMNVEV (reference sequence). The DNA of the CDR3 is TGTGCCAGCAGTTTTTCCGGGGGCTACGAGCAGTACTTC. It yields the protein CASSFSGGYEQYF.

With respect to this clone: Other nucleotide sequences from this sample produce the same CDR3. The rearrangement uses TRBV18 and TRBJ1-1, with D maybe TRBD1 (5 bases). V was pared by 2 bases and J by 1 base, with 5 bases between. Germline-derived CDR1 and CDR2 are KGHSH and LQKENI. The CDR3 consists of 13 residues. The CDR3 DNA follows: TGTGCCAGCTCACCAGGACAGAACACTGAAGCTTTCTTT. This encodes CASSPGQNTEAFF.